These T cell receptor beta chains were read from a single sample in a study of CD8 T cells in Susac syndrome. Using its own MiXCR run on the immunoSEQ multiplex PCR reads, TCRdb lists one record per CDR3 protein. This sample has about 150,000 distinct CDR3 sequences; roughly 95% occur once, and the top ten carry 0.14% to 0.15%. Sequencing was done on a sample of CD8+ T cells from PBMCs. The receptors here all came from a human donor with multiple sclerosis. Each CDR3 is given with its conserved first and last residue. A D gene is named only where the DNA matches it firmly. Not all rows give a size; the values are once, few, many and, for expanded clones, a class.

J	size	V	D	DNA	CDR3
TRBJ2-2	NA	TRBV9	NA	TGTGCCAGCAGCGTAGAGTTCAGAAATAACGGGGAGCTGTTTTTT	CASSVEFRNNGELFF
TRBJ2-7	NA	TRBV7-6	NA	TGTGCCAGCAGCTTAGGCAGGCCACACTCCTACGAGCAGTACTTC	CASSLGRPHSYEQYF
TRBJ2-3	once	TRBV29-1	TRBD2	TGCAGCGTCGGGACTAGGGCAGATACGCAGTATTTT	CSVGTRADTQYF
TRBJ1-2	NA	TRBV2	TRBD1	TGTGCCAGCCATTTCGACCGGGACAGGGGGCCAAACTATGGCTACACCTTC	CASHFDRDRGPNYGYTF
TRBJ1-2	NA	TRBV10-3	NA	TGTGCCTCCCTAGGGGAACGGGCAAATGGCTACACCTTC	CASLGERANGYTF
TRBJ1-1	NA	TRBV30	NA	TGTGCCTGGAGTGTACTACACACAGCCCAGCTCTCTACTGAAGCTTTCTTT	CAWSVLHTAQLSTEAFF
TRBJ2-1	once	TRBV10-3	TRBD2	TGTGCCATCGGGGTACCGGGAGGAGGGAATGAGCAGTTCTTC	CAIGVPGGGNEQFF
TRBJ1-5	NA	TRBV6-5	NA	TGTGCCAGCAGAATCGGGATTAGTCAGCCCCAGCATTTT	CASRIGISQPQHF
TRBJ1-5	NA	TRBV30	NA	TGTGCCTGGAGTGCCTTTTCGAATCAGCCCCAGCATTTT	CAWSAFSNQPQHF
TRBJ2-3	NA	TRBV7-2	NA	TGTGCCAGCAGCTTAGACATGGGCACAGATACGCAGTATTTT	CASSLDMGTDTQYF
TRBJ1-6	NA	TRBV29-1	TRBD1	TGCAGCGTTAAAGCAGGGGGACTTGATAATTCACCCCTCCACTTT	CSVKAGGLDNSPLHF